The following is a T cell receptor beta chain sequence with its context. The target antigen is unknown. The source of the sample is a study of post-analysis software for immune sequencing data. Overall study findings and caveats: Co-batched samples clustered tightly together by F measure.

The library was made from cDNA and included unique molecular identifiers. TCRdb fed the PCR reads into MiXCR, producing one record per CDR3 protein. The data contain approximately 570,000 distinct CDR3 sequences, around 40% of them singletons. Sequenced material: blood. The receptor comes from a girl aged 5 to 17 with multiple sclerosis.

CDR3 loop: CASSLSSWGTEAFF. In DNA, the CDR3 is TGTGCCAGCAGCTTAAGTTCTTGGGGCACTGAAGCTTTCTTT. The chain employs TRBV11-2 and TRBJ1-1, with unresolved D. Germline V gene data show CDR1 as SGHAT and CDR2 as FQNNGV. The CDR3 consists of 14 residues. V shed 2 bases and J shed 4 bases, with 11 bases lying between them. The full variable domain, completed using reference TRBV11-2 and TRBJ1-1, is EAGVAQSPRYKIIEKRQSVAFWCNPISGHATLYWYQQILGQGPKLLIQFQNNGVVDDSQLPKDRFSAERLKGVDSTLKIQPAKLEDSAVYLCASSLSSWGTEAFFGQGTRLTVV.